These 13 T cell receptor beta chains were sequenced from one sample in a study of CD8 T cells in ankylosing spondylitis. Overall study results and limits: Characteristic, it appeared, of ankylosing spondylitis blood was a TCR beta motif of about eight highly homologous variants.

No antigen has been assigned to these receptors. MiXCR, applied by TCRdb to the 5' RACE reads, yields one record per CDR3 protein. Of about 130,000 distinct CDR3 sequences detected, about a sixth appear once; the ten largest clones hold roughly a third. Input material: blood, either unsorted or a sorted T cell fraction (not recorded which). Receptors originate from a male donor with ankylosing spondylitis.

This clonotype was found a few times. The rearrangement joins TRBV9 to TRBJ2-2; D is perhaps TRBD1 or TRBD2 (5 bases each). With 3 bases removed from V and 5 bases from J, the gap between germline ends came to 20 bases. The CDR3 spans 17 residues. Germline CDR1 SGDLS, CDR2 YYNGEE. The CDR3 region is CASSAFRDARPTGELFF. The CDR3 coding sequence is TGTGCCAGCAGCGCCTTCCGGGACGCCCGCCCAACCGGGGAGCTGTTTTTT.

This clonotype was counted many times. The chain couples TRBV12-5 to TRBJ2-1; 10 bases match TRBD2. Germline lookup yields CDR1 LGHNT and CDR2 FRNRAP. Trimming took 1 base from V and 7 from J; bases not matched to a gene: 4. The CDR3 is 15 residues long. The CDR3 is CASGLASGSSNEQFF. The CDR3 region has the DNA TGTGCTAGTGGTTTGGCTAGCGGGAGTAGTAATGAGCAGTTCTTC.

This clonotype showed up just a few times. V gene TRBV4-3 combines with J gene TRBJ2-3; 10 nucleotides match TRBD2. Looked up from germline, CDR1 is LGHNA and CDR2 is YSLEER. V trimming: 0 bases; J trimming: 4 bases; junction bases outside the gene matches: 13. The CDR3 has 19 residues. The CDR3 sequence: CASSQDIIGLAGDPDTQYF. In DNA form, the CDR3 reads TGCGCCAGCAGCCAAGATATCATAGGGCTAGCGGGAGATCCAGATACGCAGTATTTT.

This clonotype was seen at least ten times. V gene TRBV15 combines with J gene TRBJ1-4; D not certain. The V gene's germline CDR1 is LNHNV and CDR2 YYDKDF (reference sequence). This CDR3 contains 15 residues. Trimming cost V 0 bases and J 5 bases, with 10 bases left between them. CDR3 nucleotide sequence: TGTGCCACCAGCAGAGAGGGGTCACGGAATGAAAAACTGTTTTTT. Translation gives CATSREGSRNEKLFF.

This clonotype was detected a few times. This chain joins TRBV4-1 and TRBJ2-1, with 12 bases lining up with TRBD1. CDR3 length: 15 residues. J lost 9 bases, V lost 9 bases, and 12 bases had no gene match. Germline V CDR1 and CDR2: MGHRA, YSYEKL. CDR3 DNA: TGCGCCAGTACCGCCCGGGACAGGGGGCTCGGTGAGCAGTTCTTC. It specifies CASTARDRGLGEQFF.

The sample holds a few counts of this clonotype. The chain employs TRBV21-1 and TRBJ2-4; TRBD1, the D gene given by the table, was not confirmed from the DNA. TRBV21-1 is annotated as a pseudogene. This CDR3 region has 18 residues. CDR3 protein: CASSKARFRVLAKNIQYF. The CDR3 DNA sequence: TGTGCCAGCAGCAAAGCTCGATTCAGGGTACTAGCCAAAAACATTCAGTACTTC.

The V call is TRBV28, the J call TRBJ1-2; D is possibly TRBD1 (5 bases). The CDR3 is 13 residues long. Germline V gene lookup returns CDR1 MDHEN and CDR2 SYDVKM. Between the trimmed V and J ends, which lost 1 base and 6 bases, there was a span of 9 bases. CDR3 DNA: TGTGCCAGCAGTTTATCAGGGTTCAATGGCTACACCTTC. It translates to CASSLSGFNGYTF.

This clonotype was counted only a few times. The chain uses TRBV12-3 or TRBV12-4 and TRBJ2-3; D uncertain. V lost 3 bases to trimming and J lost 2 bases, with 12 bases between them. This CDR3 contains 15 residues. DNA for the CDR3: TGTGCCAGCAGTTTGAGTGGGGATCTCACAGATACGCAGTATTTT. Translation: CASSLSGDLTDTQYF.

This clonotype was seen more than once but under ten times. The chain employs TRBV20-1 and TRBJ2-7; D might be TRBD2 (5 bases). V was cut by 2 bases and J by 0 bases, with 14 bases left in between. The length of the CDR3 is 15 residues. Per the germline V gene, CDR1 is DFQATT and CDR2 is SNEGSKA (reference sequence). The CDR3 DNA reads TGCAGTGCTAGAAATCGCGGGTGGCCCTCCTACGAGCAGTACTTC. Translation: CSARNRGWPSYEQYF.

The gene calls are TRBV6-1 and TRBJ2-1, with 8 positions matching TRBD1. This CDR3 comprises 14 residues. J gave up 7 bases and V 6 bases, and 8 bases lay outside the gene matches. The germline V gene encodes CDR1 MNHNS and CDR2 SASEGT. The CDR3 DNA sequence: TGTGCCAGCAGCCCGGACAGGGTGGGTAATGAGCAGTTCTTC. Its translation: CASSPDRVGNEQFF.

This clonotype occurred a few times. The chain employs TRBV20-1 and TRBJ2-7; D gene uncertain. Trimming left V 2 bases short and J 1 base short, with 9 bases between. Germline V gene data show CDR1 as DFQATT and CDR2 as SNEGSKA (reference sequence). The length of the CDR3 is 13 residues. CDR3 in DNA: TGCAGTGCTAGAACGCTTATTTCCTACGAGCAGTACTTC. Translating gives CSARTLISYEQYF.

This chain uses TRBV4-3 with TRBJ2-2; either TRBD1 or TRBD2 may fit D (5 bases each). CDR3 length: 14 residues. The V end was cut by 2 bases, the J end by 9 bases, with 13 bases between. CDR1 and CDR2 from the germline V gene are LGHNA and YSLEER. CDR3 in DNA: TGCGCCAGCAGCCAATACCGGGGCCGGCGGGAGCTGTTTTTT. The encoded protein is CASSQYRGRRELFF.

The V call is TRBV4-2, the J call TRBJ2-1; perhaps TRBD2 as D (6 bases). The CDR3 runs to 16 residues. V lost 2 bases to trimming and J lost 6 bases, with 17 bases between them. Germline V gives CDR1 LGHNA, CDR2 YNFKEQ. The CDR3 loop is CASSQRLGRSRNEQFF. CDR3 DNA: TGTGCCAGCAGCCAAAGACTAGGCCGGAGTCGCAATGAGCAGTTCTTC.